This record looks at one T cell receptor (beta chain) sequence and its context. Its antigen is currently unknown. The germline CDR1 and CDR2 sequences are SQVTM and ANQGSEA. V shed 2 bases and J shed 6 bases, with 14 bases lying between them. The CDR3 is 14 residues long. The entry originates in a study of cytomegalovirus exposure and HLA in healthy donors. Overall study results and limits: It was reportedly the case that the classifier diagnosed cytomegalovirus status with high specificity and sensitivity.

TCRdb keeps only in-frame clones here, not all; method: immunoSEQ multiplex PCR. This sample has about 130,000 clones, with roughly 95% found just once. The J gene is TRBJ2-1, the V gene TRBV29-1; tentatively, D is TRBD2 (6 bases). This receptor was identified in a man aged 18 to 35 in good health and CMV-seronegative. Material: PBMCs. Written as DNA, the CDR3 is TGCAGCGTTGAAACGGCTAGCGTCGGCAATGAGCAGTTCTTC. Its protein product is CSVETASVGNEQFF.